This T cell receptor (beta chain) was recorded in a study of human T cells and chemical hapten exposure. Individual cDNA molecules in this library carried unique molecular identifiers. TCRdb analysed the 5' RACE reads with MiXCR anew, one entry per CDR3 protein. The data show 95,000 to 120,000 distinct CDR3 sequences, 15% to 20% seen once. This clonotype was seen only a few times. Trimming removed 7 bases from V and 5 bases from J; junction bases left unmatched: 13. Germline-derived CDR1 and CDR2 are SGHAT and FQDESV (reference sequence). The CDR3 runs 15 residues. Extraction of total RNA was performed on unfractionated whole blood.

The sequence was collected from a human donor in good health. The V gene is TRBV11-1, the J gene TRBJ2-7, with TRBD2 identical over 8 bases. The CDR3 spells CASTVGGSGVNEQYF. CDR3 nucleotide sequence: TGTGCCAGCACCGTGGGAGGTAGCGGGGTCAACGAGCAGTACTTC.